These 32 T cell receptor beta chains were all obtained from the same sample, sequenced in a study of Ad26.COV2.S vaccination and SARS-CoV-2 variants. Sequenced by immunoSEQ multiplex PCR; TCRdb stores in-frame clones only, minus some. The table has approximately 340,000 clones, roughly nine tenths seen once. Sequencing was performed on peripheral blood, taken after recovery from COVID-19. The receptors were sampled from a human donor who had recovered from COVID-19.

The chain couples TRBV10-2 to TRBJ1-5; D is undetermined. V dropped 10 bases and J dropped 13 bases, with 17 bases sitting between them. The CDR3 loop spans 11 amino acids. Germline CDR1 WSHSY, CDR2 SAAADI. CDR3 in DNA: TGCGCCACCGGCAGTGAAACGCCGCAGCATTTT. This translates into CATGSETPQHF.

The chain has TRBV7-9 and TRBJ2-7; D is ambiguous. This CDR3 has 13 amino acids. V lost 1 base and J lost 0, with 4 bases in between. CDR1 SEHNR and CDR2 FQNEAQ come from the germline V gene (reference sequence). The CDR3 is CASSLGLSYEQYF. CDR3 nucleotides: TGTGCCAGCAGCTTAGGTCTCTCCTACGAGCAGTACTTC.

The chain carries TRBV27 and TRBJ1-5, with 8 positions matching TRBD1. The CDR3 covers 14 residues. Germline CDR1 is MNHEY and CDR2 is SMNVEV (reference sequence). J gave up 4 bases and V 4 bases, and 3 bases lay outside the gene matches. CDR3 protein: CASSSRQGNQPQHF. DNA of the CDR3: TGTGCCAGCAGTTCAAGACAGGGGAATCAGCCCCAGCATTTT.

The CDR3 DNA is TGTGCCAGCCAGGGGGTTTATAGCAATCAGCCCCAGCATTTT. It is translated as CASQGVYSNQPQHF. This rearrangement joins TRBV6-6 to TRBJ1-5; 7 bases match TRBD1. The CDR3 is 14 residues long. Germline values: CDR1 MNHNY, CDR2 SVGAGI (reference sequence). V was clipped by 8 bases and J by 0 bases; unmatched bases: 4.

The chain joins TRBV7-2 to TRBJ2-3; no firm D call. Germline CDR1 and CDR2: SGHTA and FQGNSA. Trimming cost V 6 bases and J 2 bases, with 6 bases left between them. The CDR3 is 12 residues long. CDR3 DNA: TGTGCCAGCAGGTACCTCACAGATACGCAGTATTTT. This sequence encodes CASRYLTDTQYF.

V gene TRBV6-2 or TRBV6-3 combines with J gene TRBJ2-7; the D is unclear. The CDR3 runs 15 residues. The V end lost 5 bases, the J end lost 6 bases, and 20 bases lay between the germline ends. The germline CDR1 and CDR2 sequences are MNHEY and SVGEGT. The chain's CDR3 is CASSRTANLIAEQYF. CDR3 in DNA: TGTGCCAGCAGTCGCACGGCTAATCTCATCGCCGAGCAGTACTTC.

The rearrangement joins TRBV7-8 to TRBJ2-7; the D gene is possibly TRBD2 (6 bases). The CDR3 consists of 15 residues. V shed 1 base and J shed 0 bases, with 10 bases lying between them. Germline CDR1 is SGHVS and CDR2 is FQNEAQ. CDR3 sequence reads: CASSLVAAYSYEQYF. The CDR3 DNA sequence: TGTGCCAGCAGCTTAGTAGCGGCTTACTCCTACGAGCAGTACTTC.

This rearrangement joins TRBV15 to TRBJ1-1, with D perhaps matching TRBD1 (5 bases). The V gene lost 5 bases and the J gene lost 6 bases, with 13 bases spanning the gap. Germline-derived CDR1 and CDR2 are LNHNV and YYDKDF (reference sequence). The CDR3 loop spans 13 amino acids. The CDR3: CATSQGWGSEAFF. In DNA, the CDR3 is TGTGCCACCAGCCAGGGCTGGGGGTCTGAAGCTTTCTTT. The variable domain in full, with the rest retrieved from reference TRBV15 and TRBJ1-1, is DAMVIQNPRYQVTQFGKPVTLSCSQTLNHNVMYWYQQKSSQAPKLLFHYYDKDFNNEADTPDNFQSRRPNTSFCFLDIRSPGLGDTAMYLCATSQGWGSEAFFGQGTRLTVV.

The chain is built from TRBV10-2 and TRBJ2-7, with D perhaps TRBD1 (5 bases). Trimming took off 3 bases at V and 4 bases at J, with 19 bases between the two ends. This CDR3 has 16 amino acids. Germline V gene data show CDR1 as WSHSY and CDR2 as SAAADI. The CDR3 DNA is TGCGCCAGCAGTGAACTAACAGGTGGTTATCGTTACGAGCAGTACTTC. Protein: CASSELTGGYRYEQYF.

V is TRBV10-3 and J is TRBJ2-2, with 11 positions matching TRBD2. Losses at the gene ends were 5 bases for V and 1 base for J; bases not matched to a gene: 0. Germline V lookup: CDR1 ENHRY, CDR2 SYGVKD. The CDR3 length is 15 residues. CDR3 region: CAISTSGGNTGELFF. CDR3 DNA: TGTGCCATCAGTACTAGCGGGGGGAACACCGGGGAGCTGTTTTTT.

The chain is built from TRBV5-1 and TRBJ2-1, with 11 nucleotides matching TRBD1. The CDR3 has 15 amino acids. Trimming cost V 4 bases and J 5 bases; bases outside gene matches: 5. The V gene's germline CDR1 is SGHRS and CDR2 YFSETQ. This chain's CDR3 is CASSRGQGENNEQFF. The CDR3 region has the DNA TGCGCCAGCAGCAGGGGACAGGGGGAAAACAATGAGCAGTTCTTC.

This clone occurred once. The V call is TRBV27, the J call TRBJ2-3; 7 bases fit TRBD2. This CDR3 has 15 residues. V lost 3 bases, J lost 4 bases, and 7 bases stayed unmatched. The germline V gene has CDR1 MNHEY and CDR2 SMNVEV (reference sequence). Here the CDR3 reads CASSLAGEFPDTQYF. For the CDR3, the DNA is TGTGCCAGCAGTTTGGCGGGGGAGTTTCCAGATACGCAGTATTTT.

The chain combines TRBV6-6 with TRBJ1-4; unclear D gene. Trimming removed 8 bases at V and 3 bases at J, with 16 bases between. The CDR3 runs to 15 residues. Germline V gene lookup returns CDR1 MNHNY and CDR2 SVGAGI (reference sequence). The CDR3 is CASLTGGQANEKLFF. The CDR3 DNA follows: TGTGCCAGCCTCACCGGAGGGCAGGCTAATGAAAAACTGTTTTTT.

The genes are TRBV10-3 and TRBJ2-5; D gene uncertain. Trimming cost V 2 bases and J 5 bases, with 21 bases left between them. CDR1 and CDR2 (germline): ENHRY, SYGVKD. The CDR3 has 17 residues. In DNA form, the CDR3 reads TGTGCCATCAGTGAGAGGTCCGCTACCTTGACGCGGGAGACCCAGTACTTC. This gives the protein CAISERSATLTRETQYF.

A remark on this clone: Distinct nucleotide sequences in the sample also encode this CDR3. The CDR3 loop is CASSDRGYEQYF. The CDR3 nucleotides are TGCGCCAGCAGTGACAGGGGCTACGAGCAGTACTTC. The chain recombines TRBV10-2 with TRBJ2-7, with D maybe TRBD1 (6 bases). The CDR3 is made up of 12 amino acids. V was trimmed by 3 bases and J by 3 bases, leaving 6 bases between them. From germline, CDR1 is WSHSY and CDR2 SAAADI.

V is TRBV6-5 and J is TRBJ2-7; D not resolved. The germline V gene encodes CDR1 MNHEY and CDR2 SVGAGI. Trimming cost V 8 bases and J 0 bases, with 11 bases left between them. The length of the CDR3 is 13 residues. CDR3 nucleotide sequence: TGTGCCAGCCGGACCGCAAGCTCCTACGAGCAGTACTTC. Amino acids: CASRTASSYEQYF.

This rearrangement joins TRBV5-8 to TRBJ1-6; D is possibly TRBD1 (6 bases). Trimming left V 3 bases short and J 8 bases short, with 18 bases between. CDR3 size: 16 residues. CDR1 SGHTS and CDR2 YDEGEE come from the germline V gene. The CDR3 protein is CASSSTLGGNDSPLHF. The CDR3 nucleotides are TGTGCCAGCAGCTCAACCCTAGGGGGGAACGATTCACCCCTCCACTTT.

The V gene is TRBV3-1 (or the pseudogene TRBV3-2), the J gene TRBJ2-7, with D unresolved. Germline CDR1 LGHDT, CDR2 YNNKEL (reference sequence). This CDR3 is built from 13 residues. The germline V and J ends were trimmed by 0 bases and 0 bases, with 3 bases remaining between them. This CDR3 reads CASSQDSSYEQYF. CDR3 in DNA: TGTGCCAGCAGCCAAGACAGCTCCTACGAGCAGTACTTC.

The chain employs TRBV27 and TRBJ2-7; D remains ambiguous. Germline CDR1 MNHEY, CDR2 SMNVEV (reference sequence). V dropped 3 bases and J dropped 0 bases, with 6 bases sitting between them. The CDR3 loop spans 13 amino acids. CDR3 sequence (DNA): TGTGCCAGCAGTTTCCTAAGCTCCTACGAGCAGTACTTC. Amino acid sequence: CASSFLSSYEQYF.

This rearrangement joins TRBV12-3 or TRBV12-4 to TRBJ1-6; possibly TRBD1 for D (6 bases). The CDR3 has 13 amino acids. The ends were cut back, 5 bases at V and 7 bases at J, with 9 bases in the middle. CDR3 sequence (DNA): TGTGCCAGCAGTGGGACACTAAATTCACCCCTCCACTTT. Amino acids: CASSGTLNSPLHF.

This chain uses TRBV18 with TRBJ1-1, with no clear D. This CDR3 contains 15 residues. V was trimmed by 3 bases and J by 0 bases, leaving 11 bases between them. Germline V CDR1 and CDR2: KGHSH, LQKENI. The CDR3 region has the DNA TGTGCCAGCTCACCCCTCGTCGGGGTGAACACTGAAGCTTTCTTT. Its protein is CASSPLVGVNTEAFF.

J is TRBJ2-7 and V is TRBV11-2; D remains ambiguous. Germline CDR1 and CDR2: SGHAT and FQNNGV. The V end lost 0 bases, the J end lost 3 bases, and 12 bases lay between the germline ends. The CDR3 covers 15 residues. CDR3 loop: CASSLEDQEFYEQYF. CDR3 DNA sequence: TGTGCCAGCAGCTTAGAGGACCAGGAGTTCTACGAGCAGTACTTC.

This chain joins TRBV7-9 and TRBJ1-5; no definite D call. Trimming stripped 0 bases from V and 6 bases from J, with 12 bases between. The CDR3 covers 15 residues. Germline V gene data show CDR1 as SEHNR and CDR2 as FQNEAQ (reference sequence). In nucleotides, the CDR3 is TGTGCCAGCAGCTTAGCGGGCGGGCCGGGTCAGCCCCAGCATTTT. The encoded protein is CASSLAGGPGQPQHF.

V and J are TRBV2 and TRBJ1-3; no reliable D call. The germline gives CDR1 SNHLY, CDR2 FYNNEI. The CDR3 length is 16 residues. Trimming shortened V by 5 bases and J by 4 bases, and 18 bases separated the two germline ends. CDR3: CASSLLADSQGNTIYF. DNA for the CDR3: TGTGCCAGCAGTCTATTGGCAGATAGTCAGGGAAACACCATATATTTT.

For the CDR3, the DNA is TGTGCCAGCAGCTTGGAGGGATTGAACACTGAAGCTTTCTTT. Translated, it gives CASSLEGLNTEAFF. V gene TRBV5-5 combines with J gene TRBJ1-1, with D unresolved. Trimming left V 0 bases short and J 0 bases short, with 6 bases between. The CDR3 extends over 14 amino acids. Germline V lookup: CDR1 SGHKS, CDR2 YYEKEE (reference sequence).

The chain employs TRBV29-1 and TRBJ2-5; 7 nucleotides align to TRBD1. Germline values: CDR1 SQVTM, CDR2 ANQGSEA. Unmatched junction bases numbered 9, after V lost 7 bases and J lost 4 bases. The CDR3 totals 13 residues. The CDR3 loop is CSATRDRRETQYF. In DNA, the CDR3 is TGCAGCGCCACCCGGGACAGAAGAGAGACCCAGTACTTC.

In its sample, this clone was seen a few times. The chain joins TRBV6-4 to TRBJ2-6; a weak D match, TRBD2 (6 bases). The germline V gene encodes CDR1 MRHNA and CDR2 SNTAGT. V lost 2 bases, J lost 2 bases, and 7 bases lay in between. The CDR3 is made up of 15 amino acids. The CDR3 bases are TGTGCCAGCAGTGACGGGGGGACTGGGGCCAACGTCCTGACTTTC. It codes for CASSDGGTGANVLTF.

The chain recombines TRBV27 with TRBJ2-2; D is undetermined. The germline CDR1 and CDR2 sequences are MNHEY and SMNVEV (reference sequence). Trimming pared 0 bases from V and 8 bases from J, leaving 7 bases between. The length of the CDR3 is 13 residues. This CDR3 is CASSLSLRGELFF. As DNA, the CDR3 is TGTGCCAGCAGTTTATCGCTTAGGGGGGAGCTGTTTTTT.

The chain employs TRBV19 and TRBJ1-2, with 7 bases matching TRBD1. With 4 bases clipped from V and 7 bases from J, the junction kept 18 bases outside the gene matches. CDR1 is LNHDA, CDR2 SQIVND, per germline (reference sequence). The CDR3 covers 17 residues. CDR3 residues: CASSTWTGSSTGSGYTF. The CDR3 region has the DNA TGTGCCAGTAGTACTTGGACAGGAAGCTCTACCGGATCTGGCTACACCTTC.

The genes are TRBV5-5 and TRBJ2-5; D is unresolved. Germline V CDR1 and CDR2: SGHKS, YYEKEE (reference sequence). The CDR3 runs to 14 residues. V lost 0 bases to trimming and J lost 5 bases, with 11 bases between them. Here the CDR3 DNA reads TGTGCCAGCAGCTTGGTGCCAGACGGCGAGACCCAGTACTTC. Protein product: CASSLVPDGETQYF.

This chain links TRBV6-5 with TRBJ2-4, with TRBD1 identical over 7 bases. The CDR3 spans 15 residues. Germline CDR1 reads MNHEY; CDR2 reads SVGAGI. Germline trimming cut 6 bases from V and 4 bases from J; bases unmatched to any gene: 9. Written as DNA, the CDR3 is TGTGCCAGCAGCCCAGCTTCGACAGGGAAAAACATTCAGTACTTC. It specifies CASSPASTGKNIQYF.

The chain is built from TRBV5-1 and TRBJ2-1; TRBD2 matches at 9 bases. The length of the CDR3 is 15 residues. Germline V gives CDR1 SGHRS, CDR2 YFSETQ. V trimming: 0 bases; J trimming: 4 bases; junction bases outside the gene matches: 2. CDR3 sequence: CASSLVAGVYNEQFF. CDR3 DNA sequence: TGCGCCAGCAGCTTGGTAGCGGGGGTTTACAATGAGCAGTTCTTC. Based on the CDR3 plus reference TRBV5-1 and TRBJ2-1, the full variable domain is KAGVTQTPRYLIKTRGQQVTLSCSPISGHRSVSWYQQTPGQGLQFLFEYFSETQRNKGNFPGRFSGRQFSNSRSEMNVSTLELGDSALYLCASSLVAGVYNEQFFGPGTRLTVL.